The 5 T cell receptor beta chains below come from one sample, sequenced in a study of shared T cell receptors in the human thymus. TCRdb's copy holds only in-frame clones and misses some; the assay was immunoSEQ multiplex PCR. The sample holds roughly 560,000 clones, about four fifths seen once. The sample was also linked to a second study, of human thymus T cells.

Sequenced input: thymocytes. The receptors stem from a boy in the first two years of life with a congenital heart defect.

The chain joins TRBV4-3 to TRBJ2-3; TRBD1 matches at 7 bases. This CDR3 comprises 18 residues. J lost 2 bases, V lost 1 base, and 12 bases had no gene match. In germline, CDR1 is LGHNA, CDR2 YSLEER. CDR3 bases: TGCGCCAGCAGCCAAGTAGAGCTCGACAGGGTCGTCACAGATACGCAGTATTTT. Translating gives CASSQVELDRVVTDTQYF.

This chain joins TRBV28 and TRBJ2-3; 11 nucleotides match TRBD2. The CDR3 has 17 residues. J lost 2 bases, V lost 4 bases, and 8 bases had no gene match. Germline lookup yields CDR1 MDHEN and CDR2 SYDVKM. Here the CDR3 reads CASSSPPGLADTDTQYF. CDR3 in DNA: TGTGCCAGCAGTTCCCCGCCGGGACTAGCGGACACAGATACGCAGTATTTT.

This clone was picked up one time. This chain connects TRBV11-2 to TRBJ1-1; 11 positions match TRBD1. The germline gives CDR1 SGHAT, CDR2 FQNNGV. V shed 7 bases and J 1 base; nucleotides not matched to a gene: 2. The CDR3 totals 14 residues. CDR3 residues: CASTGTGGNTEAFF. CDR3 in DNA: TGTGCCAGCACCGGGACAGGGGGGAACACTGAAGCTTTCTTT.

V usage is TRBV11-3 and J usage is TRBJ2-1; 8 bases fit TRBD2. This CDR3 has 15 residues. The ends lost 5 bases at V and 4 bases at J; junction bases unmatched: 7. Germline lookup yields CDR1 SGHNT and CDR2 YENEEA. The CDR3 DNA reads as TGTGCCAGCAGCCCCGAGCGGGAGCCATACAATGAGCAGTTCTTC. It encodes CASSPEREPYNEQFF.

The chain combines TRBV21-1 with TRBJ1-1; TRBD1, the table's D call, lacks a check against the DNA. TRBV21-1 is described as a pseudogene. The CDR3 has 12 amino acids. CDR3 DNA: TGTGCCATGCCCGGACAGAACACTGAAGCTTTCTTT. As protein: CAMPGQNTEAFF.